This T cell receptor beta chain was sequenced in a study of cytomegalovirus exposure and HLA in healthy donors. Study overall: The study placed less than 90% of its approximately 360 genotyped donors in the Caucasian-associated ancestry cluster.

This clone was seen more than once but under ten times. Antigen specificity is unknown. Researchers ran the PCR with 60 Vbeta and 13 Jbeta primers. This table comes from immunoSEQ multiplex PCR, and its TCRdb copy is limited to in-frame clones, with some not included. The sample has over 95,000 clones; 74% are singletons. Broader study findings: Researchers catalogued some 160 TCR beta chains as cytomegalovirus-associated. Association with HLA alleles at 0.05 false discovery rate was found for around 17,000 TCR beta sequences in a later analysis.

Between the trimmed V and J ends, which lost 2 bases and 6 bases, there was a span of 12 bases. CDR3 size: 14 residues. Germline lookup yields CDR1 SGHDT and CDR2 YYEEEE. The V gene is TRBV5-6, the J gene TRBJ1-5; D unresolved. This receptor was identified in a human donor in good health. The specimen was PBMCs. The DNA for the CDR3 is TGTGCCAGCAGCTTAAGAGGATTTGCTCAGCCCCAGCATTTT. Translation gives CASSLRGFAQPQHF.